A selection of T cell receptor beta chains follows, all from one sample in a study of cytomegalovirus exposure and HLA in healthy donors. Produced via immunoSEQ multiplex PCR; TCRdb's table is partial and in-frame only. The sample contains over 130,000 clones, around 75% of which appear only once. Sequenced input: PBMCs. These receptor sequences come from a female donor in good health and CMV-seronegative. The CDR3 runs from the conserved cysteine through the conserved F or W. A D gene is named only where the DNA matches it firmly. Size tells how often a clone was seen (once, few, many) or the class of an expanded clone, and some rows leave it out.

clone_size d_call cdr3_length j_call v_call cdr3_nt cdr3_aa
NA TRBD1 12 TRBJ1-2 TRBV27 TGTGCCAGCAGCGACACGACAGGGGGCTACACCTTC CASSDTTGGYTF
NA NA 12 TRBJ2-7 TRBV5-6 TGTGCCAGCAGCTTTAACTCCTACGAGCAGTACTTC CASSFNSYEQYF
NA NA 12 TRBJ1-1 TRBV6-5 TGTGCCAGCAAACGGGGGGCCACTGAAGCTTTCTTT CASKRGATEAFF
NA NA 14 TRBJ2-7 TRBV5-6 TGTGCCAGCAGCTTGGGGTCCAGGGACTACGAGCAGTACTTC CASSLGSRDYEQYF
NA TRBD2 16 TRBJ2-3 TRBV10-2 TGCGCCAGCAGTGCCCCAGAGCGGGAGGGCCTTTATACGCAGTATTTT CASSAPEREGLYTQYF
NA TRBD1 15 TRBJ2-1 TRBV29-1 TGCAGCGGGATGCTCTTGGGACAGCACTACAATGAGCAGTTCTTC CSGMLLGQHYNEQFF
NA NA 15 TRBJ1-1 TRBV6-4 TGTGCCAGCAGGCTCCAGGGGTCGGGGAACACTGAAGCTTTCTTT CASRLQGSGNTEAFF
NA TRBD1 13 TRBJ1-1 TRBV4-1 TGCGCCAGCAGCCCCGGACAGGACACTGAAGCTTTCTTT CASSPGQDTEAFF
NA NA 11 TRBJ1-1 TRBV6-5 TGTGCCAGCGCGATCAACACTGAAGCTTTCTTT CASAINTEAFF
NA TRBD1 15 TRBJ1-2 TRBV5-1 TGCGCCAGCAGCTTGGCGTCCGGGACAGCATATGGCTACACCTTC CASSLASGTAYGYTF
NA TRBD1 14 TRBJ2-7 TRBV5-1 TGCGCCAGCACCTTTTTGACAGGGGCCTACGAGCAGTACTTC CASTFLTGAYEQYF
NA NA 13 TRBJ2-7 TRBV19 TGTGCCAGTAGTATGGGACTCTACTACGAGCAGTACTTC CASSMGLYYEQYF
NA TRBD1 15 TRBJ1-5 TRBV2 TGTGCCAGCAGTGAAGACAGGGGTACCCATCAGCCCCAGCATTTT CASSEDRGTHQPQHF
once TRBD1 14 TRBJ1-5 TRBV19 TGTGCCGCCAAAGGGACAGGGGGAGGTCAGCCCCAGCATTTT CAAKGTGGGQPQHF
NA TRBD2 15 TRBJ2-5 TRBV5-1 TGCGCCAGCGCAGGGTTAGCGGGGACACAAGAGACCCAGTACTTC CASAGLAGTQETQYF
NA NA 13 TRBJ1-5 TRBV6-5 TGTGCCAGCAGTTACTCCATGAATCAGCCCCAGCATTTT CASSYSMNQPQHF
NA NA 14 TRBJ1-2 TRBV6-1 TGTGCCAGCGACCCGCCGGGATTGAACTATGGCTACACCTTC CASDPPGLNYGYTF
NA NA 13 TRBJ1-2 TRBV10-2 TGCGCCAGCAGTGAGGACAATAACTATGGCTACACCTTC CASSEDNNYGYTF
NA TRBD1 15 TRBJ1-5 TRBV10-2 TGCGCCAGCAGTGAGTTTGGACAGGTGAATCAGCCCCAGCATTTT CASSEFGQVNQPQHF
NA NA 14 TRBJ1-4 TRBV5-1 TGCGCCAGCAGCTTGGTTACAGGCGGGGGAAAACTGTTTTTT CASSLVTGGGKLFF
NA TRBD2 14 TRBJ2-2 TRBV7-9 TGTGCCAGCACTAGCGGGAGGGCCGGAGGGGAGCTGTTTTTT CASTSGRAGGELFF
NA NA 16 TRBJ2-7 TRBV5-1 TGCGCCAGCAGCTTGGATGGCAGGGGCCCTCCCTACGAGCAGTACTTC CASSLDGRGPPYEQYF
NA NA 16 TRBJ2-7 TRBV7-9 TGTGCCAGCACCGCTTACGTCCCGGACAGACGCTACGAGCAGTACTTC CASTAYVPDRRYEQYF
NA NA 14 TRBJ1-5 TRBV2 TGTGCCAGCAGTGCCGGGAATAGCAATCAGCCCCAGCATTTT CASSAGNSNQPQHF
once NA 13 TRBJ2-1 TRBV6-5 TGTGCCGGCAGCTTGGACAGTTACAATGAGCAGTTCTTC CAGSLDSYNEQFF
NA NA 17 TRBJ2-2 TRBV27 TGTGCCAGCAGTGCGATGTGGGGTCCTAGCTCACTCGGGGAGCTGTTTTTT CASSAMWGPSSLGELFF
few TRBD1 14 TRBJ1-2 TRBV5-1 TGCGCCAGCAGCCCCGGACAGGGGGCGCGAGGCTACACCTTC CASSPGQGARGYTF
NA NA 11 TRBJ1-2 TRBV29-1 TGCAGCGTTGGAGGTATCAATGGCTACACCTTC CSVGGINGYTF
once NA 14 TRBJ1-4 TRBV28 TGTGCCAGCAGTTTGAGGCAGGGGATTGGAAAACTGTTTTTT CASSLRQGIGKLFF
once NA 16 TRBJ1-3 TRBV18 TGTGCCAGCTCACCCTCGGACAGAGTCTCTGGAAACACCATATATTTT CASSPSDRVSGNTIYF
NA NA 13 TRBJ1-5 TRBV6-1 TGTGCCAGCAGGACATTCGAGGGTCTGCCCCAGCATTTT CASRTFEGLPQHF
NA NA 16 TRBJ2-6 TRBV27 TGTGCCAGCAGTTCAGGGGCCAGCTCTGGGGCCAACGTCCTGACTTTC CASSSGASSGANVLTF
NA NA 14 TRBJ1-5 TRBV7-9 TGTGCCAGCAGCCAGACACCCAGCAATCAGCCCCAGCATTTT CASSQTPSNQPQHF
NA TRBD2 14 TRBJ2-7 TRBV27 TGTGCCAGCAGTTCTCCGGGACTAGCCTACGAGCAGTACTTC CASSSPGLAYEQYF
NA NA 13 TRBJ2-3 TRBV9 TGTGCCAGCAGCGACTCAGAGGCAGATACGCAGTATTTT CASSDSEADTQYF
NA TRBD1 13 TRBJ1-1 TRBV28 TGTGCCAGCCCCGGACAGGGAAACACTGAAGCTTTCTTT CASPGQGNTEAFF
NA NA 13 TRBJ1-1 TRBV2 TGTGCCAGCAGTTCGGACAGGAACACTGAAGCTTTCTTT CASSSDRNTEAFF
NA TRBD1 14 TRBJ1-1 TRBV7-9 TGTGCCAGCAGCTTAAAAGGGGGCAACACTGAAGCTTTCTTT CASSLKGGNTEAFF
NA NA 16 TRBJ1-2 TRBV18 TGTGCCAGCTCACCAATTTCACAGGGAAGTTACTATGGCTACACCTTC CASSPISQGSYYGYTF
few TRBD1 17 TRBJ2-2 TRBV7-9 TGTGCCAGCAGCCCCACTACGGACAGGACGAACACCGGGGAGCTGTTTTTT CASSPTTDRTNTGELFF
NA NA 15 TRBJ2-7 TRBV10-3 TGTGCCATCAGTGAGATGACAGGACGGGCCTACGAGCAGTACTTC CAISEMTGRAYEQYF
NA NA 14 TRBJ2-3 TRBV2 TGTGCCAGCGCAGGGCCGTGGAGCACAGATACGCAGTATTTT CASAGPWSTDTQYF
NA TRBD2 17 TRBJ2-2 TRBV10-1 TGCGCCAGCAGTGAGTTAAGGCCTAGCGGCTACACCGGGGAGCTGTTTTTT CASSELRPSGYTGELFF
NA NA 15 TRBJ2-3 TRBV7-9 TGTGCCAGCACTCGAGAGGAGCGGAGCACAGATACGCAGTATTTT CASTREERSTDTQYF
few NA 17 TRBJ2-7 TRBV4-2 TGTGCCATGACCATTCGATGGGGCGCCATCAACAGTTACGAGCAGTACTTC CAMTIRWGAINSYEQYF
NA TRBD1 14 TRBJ1-1 TRBV5-1 TGCGCCAGCAGCTTGGCCAGGGGGTGGACTGAAGCTTTCTTT CASSLARGWTEAFF
NA TRBD1 13 TRBJ1-1 TRBV6-5 TGTGCCAGCAGGTCGACAGGGGGCACTGAAGCTTTCTTT CASRSTGGTEAFF
NA NA 16 TRBJ2-7 TRBV5-6 TGTGCCAGCAGCTTGGCGGGTAGGGGCAGCTCCTACGAGCAGTACTTC CASSLAGRGSSYEQYF